Listed below are T cell receptor beta chains from one sample, sequenced in a study of blood T cells in healthy people across ages. Each CDR3 protein is one row after TCRdb ran MiXCR on the 5' RACE reads. This table holds about 630,000 distinct CDR3 sequences, about 21% found once. The sample comprised blood. These receptors came from a man aged 70 or older in good health. CDR3s include the opening cysteine and the closing phenylalanine or tryptophan. The D gene is left open where the match is weak. Some rows mark clone size as missing; the rest say once, few, many or name a class of expanded clone.

D,V,size,J,length,DNA,CDR3
.,TRBV6-2/TRBV6-3,.,TRBJ2-7,15,TGTGCCAGCAGCTACAGCAGGAAAATCTCCTACGAGCAGTACTTC,CASSYSRKISYEQYF
TRBD2,TRBV20-1,.,TRBJ2-3,14,TGCAGTGCTTCCCTAGCGGGAAACACAGATACGCAGTATTTT,CSASLAGNTDTQYF
.,TRBV20-1,.,TRBJ1-2,14,TGCAGTGCTATTTTAAAACAGGGAGGAGATGGCTACACCTTC,CSAILKQGGDGYTF
.,TRBV5-1,few,TRBJ2-7,14,TGCGCCAGCTCAAAGGGCAGGGGCGGTTACGAGCAGTACTTC,CASSKGRGGYEQYF
.,TRBV6-1,.,TRBJ2-7,13,TGTGCCAGCCTCCCCGGGATCGACTACGAGCAGTACTTC,CASLPGIDYEQYF
TRBD1,TRBV5-5,few,TRBJ1-4,17,TGTGCCAGCAGCTTGGCCCCGACAGGGAAGGGGAATGAAAAACTGTTTTTT,CASSLAPTGKGNEKLFF
.,TRBV18,few,TRBJ2-5,14,TGTGCCAGCTCACCACCTAACACACAAGAGACCCAGTACTTC,CASSPPNTQETQYF
TRBD2,TRBV7-9,few,TRBJ2-5,17,TGTGCCAGCAGCTTCCCCTCTAGCGGGAGAGGGCAAGAGACCCAGTACTTC,CASSFPSSGRGQETQYF
TRBD2,TRBV28,few,TRBJ2-4,16,TGTGCCAGCAGTTTTTTTACTAGCGGGAGGGCCTACATTCAGTACTTC,CASSFFTSGRAYIQYF
.,TRBV7-9,few,TRBJ2-7,14,TGTGCCAGCAGCTTAGCGCAGCTAGCTGGCGAGCAGTACTTC,CASSLAQLAGEQYF
.,TRBV19,few,TRBJ2-1,14,TGTGCCAGTATTGGAGGGAGAGGCCACAATGAGCAGTTCTTC,CASIGGRGHNEQFF
.,TRBV9,few,TRBJ2-1,12,TGTGCCAGCAGCGTACTGGGAGATGAGCAGTTCTTC,CASSVLGDEQFF
.,TRBV28,few,TRBJ2-5,14,TGTGCCAGCAGTTCCGTCTCAGTAAGGGAGACCCAGTACTTC,CASSSVSVRETQYF
.,TRBV4-3,.,TRBJ1-6,14,TGCGCCAGCAGCCAAGTCGACAGTCGGTCACCCCTCCACTTT,CASSQVDSRSPLHF
.,TRBV4-1,few,TRBJ2-1,14,TGCGCCAGCAGCCAAGTTTTGTTACCGGATGAGCAGTTCTTC,CASSQVLLPDEQFF
TRBD2,TRBV10-3,.,TRBJ2-7,14,TGTGCCATCAGTTTCGACCTAGCGGCTTACGAGCAGTACTTC,CAISFDLAAYEQYF
.,TRBV6-2/TRBV6-3,few,TRBJ1-2,13,TGTGCCAGCAGTTACCGGGACAACTATGGCTACACCTTC,CASSYRDNYGYTF
TRBD1,TRBV3-1,.,TRBJ1-4,15,TGTGCCAGCAGCCCAAGGACAGGGGCCAATGAAAAACTGTTTTTT,CASSPRTGANEKLFF
TRBD1,TRBV29-1,many,TRBJ2-1,14,TGCAGCGTTGAGGGACAGGGTCACTACAATGAGCAGTTCTTC,CSVEGQGHYNEQFF
.,TRBV7-8,.,TRBJ2-4,19,TGTGCCAGCAGCTTAGGCCTCCGGATTTCCCCCTTAGCCAAAAACATTCAGTACTTC,CASSLGLRISPLAKNIQYF
.,TRBV7-2,.,TRBJ2-5,13,TGTGCCAGCGGCTTAGCGAGGCAAGAGACCCAGTACTTC,CASGLARQETQYF
TRBD1,TRBV6-6,.,TRBJ2-4,14,TGTGCCAGCAGTTACAGCGGACAGGGTAACATTCAGTACTTC,CASSYSGQGNIQYF
TRBD2,TRBV18,few,TRBJ2-7,14,TGTGCCAGCTCACCACCGGGACTAGCTTACGAGCAGTACTTC,CASSPPGLAYEQYF
TRBD2,TRBV9,once,TRBJ2-1,18,TGTGCCAGCAGCGTAGCTACAGGTGTAGCGGGAGTACAAAATGAGCAGTTCTTC,CASSVATGVAGVQNEQFF
.,TRBV20-1,many,TRBJ2-5,14,TGCAGTGCTAGATCAGGGACGCAGCAAGAGACCCAGTACTTC,CSARSGTQQETQYF
.,TRBV6-5,many,TRBJ2-1,15,TGTGCCAGCAGTTACCACCTCAAAGTAGGCCATGAGCAGTTCTTC,CASSYHLKVGHEQFF
.,TRBV27,few,TRBJ1-2,12,TGTGCCAGCAGTTCGGCGTCCGAGGGCTACACCTTC,CASSSASEGYTF
TRBD2,TRBV25-1,.,TRBJ2-7,16,TGTGCCAGCAGTGAATATAAGGCTAGCGGGAGTTACGAGCAGTACTTC,CASSEYKASGSYEQYF
.,TRBV5-1,.,TRBJ2-5,13,TGCGCCAGCAGCGTGCCCAACCAAGAGACCCAGTACTTC,CASSVPNQETQYF
.,TRBV5-1,.,TRBJ2-2,15,TGCGCCAGCAGCTTCCTTACCTCAAACACCGGGGAGCTGTTTTTT,CASSFLTSNTGELFF
.,TRBV12-3/TRBV12-4,.,TRBJ1-4,13,TGTGCCAGCAGGGGGGGCAGAAATGAAAAACTGTTTTTT,CASRGGRNEKLFF
.,TRBV10-2,.,TRBJ2-7,13,TGCGCCAGCAGTCATCCGGTTTCCTACGAGCAGTACTTC,CASSHPVSYEQYF
TRBD2,TRBV18,few,TRBJ2-1,17,TGTGCCAGCTCACCATTTAGGCGGGAGACGTCCTACAATGAGCAGTTCTTC,CASSPFRRETSYNEQFF
.,TRBV7-9,few,TRBJ2-7,14,TGTGCCAGCAGTTCCCGGGACAAGGCCTACGAGCAGTACTTC,CASSSRDKAYEQYF
TRBD2,TRBV12-3/TRBV12-4,.,TRBJ2-5,13,TGTGCCACCCGGACTAGCGGGACTTGGACCCAGTACTTC,CATRTSGTWTQYF
.,TRBV19,.,TRBJ1-5,15,TGTGCCAGTAGTATCGGCTCCCTCAGGAATCAGCCCCAGCATTTT,CASSIGSLRNQPQHF
TRBD2,TRBV12-3/TRBV12-4,.,TRBJ2-1,16,TGTGCCAGCAGTTTTGAGGCTAGCGGGTGGATCGGTGAGCAGTTCTTC,CASSFEASGWIGEQFF
TRBD2,TRBV4-1,few,TRBJ2-7,15,TGCGCCAGCAGCCGATACCGGGACGGGGGGTACGAGCAGTACTTC,CASSRYRDGGYEQYF
.,TRBV3-1,few,TRBJ1-4,11,TGTGCCAGCAGCCAAGTCGAAAAACTGTTTTTT,CASSQVEKLFF
TRBD2,TRBV20-1,many,TRBJ2-4,13,TGCAGTACCAACCAGGGAGGGGAAAACATTCAGTACTTC,CSTNQGGENIQYF
TRBD2,TRBV9,.,TRBJ2-1,16,TGTGCCAGCAGAAAGAGGGGTAGCGGGAGATTGAATGAGCAGTTCTTC,CASRKRGSGRLNEQFF
.,TRBV4-1,.,TRBJ2-7,15,TGCGCCAGCAGCCAAGATAAGGCTAGTGGCTACGAGCAGTACTTC,CASSQDKASGYEQYF
.,TRBV5-1,many,TRBJ1-1,13,TGCGCCAGCACGAGAGACATGAACACTGAAGCTTTCTTT,CASTRDMNTEAFF
.,TRBV30,.,TRBJ2-4,14,TGTGCCTGGAGCGGGAGTGGGGGCAAAAACATTCAGTACTTC,CAWSGSGGKNIQYF
TRBD1,TRBV6-2/TRBV6-3,few,TRBJ1-2,13,TGTGCCAGCAGTTCAAAGGGGGCTCATGGCTACACCTTC,CASSSKGAHGYTF
.,TRBV7-9,many,TRBJ2-3,13,TGTGCCAGCGCCCCTTCAACCACAGATACGCAGTATTTT,CASAPSTTDTQYF
.,TRBV28,.,TRBJ2-7,13,TGTGCCAGCAGTCCCGGGACACCGGGATTGGCGTACTTC,CASSPGTPGLAYF
TRBD1,TRBV28,.,TRBJ1-2,15,TGTGCCAGCAGTGCCCAGGGGGTTCCTTACTATGGCTACACCTTC,CASSAQGVPYYGYTF
.,TRBV14,.,TRBJ2-5,15,TGTGCCAGCAGCCAAGGATACAGGGAATGGGGGGAGCAGTACTTC,CASSQGYREWGEQYF
TRBD2,TRBV2,.,TRBJ2-3,16,TGTGCCAGCAGGGGCCCTAGCGGGAGGTTAGAAGATACGCAGTATTTT,CASRGPSGRLEDTQYF
.,TRBV5-5,few,TRBJ2-6,15,TGTGCCAGCAGCTTAATGAACTCTGGGGCCAACGTCCTGACTTTC,CASSLMNSGANVLTF
.,TRBV6-6,many,TRBJ1-4,15,TGTGCCAGCAGTTACCCCGGGAGGGGAGGGGAAAAACTGTTTTTT,CASSYPGRGGEKLFF
.,TRBV27,few,TRBJ2-7,11,TGTGCCAGCAGGGTGGGCCGGGAGCAGTACTTC,CASRVGREQYF
.,TRBV6-5,few,TRBJ1-4,15,TGTGCCAGCAGTTCGACCCAGGGGTTAAGTGAAAAACTGTTTTTT,CASSSTQGLSEKLFF
.,TRBV5-1,few,TRBJ2-1,15,TGCGCCAGCAGCTTTACGCCGAGCTCCTACAATGAGCAGTTCTTC,CASSFTPSSYNEQFF
TRBD1,TRBV6-1,.,TRBJ1-1,13,TGTACCAGCAGGGACAGTGTTAGACTTAGCGCTTTCTTT,CTSRDSVRLSAFF
.,TRBV5-1,many,TRBJ1-2,15,TGCGCCAGCAGCCCCACAACAGGGAGTGTTGGAGGCTACACCTTC,CASSPTTGSVGGYTF